This T cell receptor (beta chain) was sequenced for a study of kidney transplant recipient with SARS-CoV-2 infection. Per germline, CDR1 SEHNR and CDR2 FQNEAQ (reference sequence). The trim removed 5 bases at V and 1 base at J, leaving 7 bases unmatched. This CDR3 spans 15 amino acids. TCRdb reprocessed the reads via MiXCR and lists one record per CDR3 protein. The sample consists of 200,000 to 300,000 distinct CDR3 sequences, 29% of them appearing once. This clonotype was counted at least ten times. The source of this sequence is a male patient between 25 and 39 years old who had COVID-19 and was a kidney transplant recipient. Some of the T cells might come from the graft donor. This sample comprised a blood sample, obtained at baseline and on approximately day 120 from a kidney transplant recipient. The rearrangement uses TRBV7-9 and TRBJ1-1; TRBD1 matches at 7 bases. CDR3 sequence: CASSPARTGNTEAFF. CDR3 nucleotide sequence: TGTGCCAGCAGCCCGGCGAGGACAGGGAACACTGAAGCTTTCTTT.